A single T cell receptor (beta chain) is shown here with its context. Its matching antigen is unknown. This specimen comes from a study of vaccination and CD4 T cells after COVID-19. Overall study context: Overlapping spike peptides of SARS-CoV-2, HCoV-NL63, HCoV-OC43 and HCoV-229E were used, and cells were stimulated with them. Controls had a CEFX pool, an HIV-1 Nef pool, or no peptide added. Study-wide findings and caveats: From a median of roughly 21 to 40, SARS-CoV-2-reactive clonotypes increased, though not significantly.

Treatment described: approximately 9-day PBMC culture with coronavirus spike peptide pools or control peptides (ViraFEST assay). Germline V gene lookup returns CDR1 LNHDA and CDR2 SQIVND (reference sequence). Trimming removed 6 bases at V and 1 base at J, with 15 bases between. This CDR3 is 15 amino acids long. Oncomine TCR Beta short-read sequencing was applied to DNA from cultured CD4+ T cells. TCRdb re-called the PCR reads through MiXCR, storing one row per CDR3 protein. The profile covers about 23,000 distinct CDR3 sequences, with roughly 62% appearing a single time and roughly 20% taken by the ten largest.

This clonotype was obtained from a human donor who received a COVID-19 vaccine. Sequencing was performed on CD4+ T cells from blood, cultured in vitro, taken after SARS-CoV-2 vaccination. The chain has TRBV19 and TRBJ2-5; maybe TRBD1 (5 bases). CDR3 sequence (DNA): TGTGCCAGTAGCCGAAGGGCGACAGCCCAAGAGACCCAGTACTTC. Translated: CASSRRATAQETQYF.